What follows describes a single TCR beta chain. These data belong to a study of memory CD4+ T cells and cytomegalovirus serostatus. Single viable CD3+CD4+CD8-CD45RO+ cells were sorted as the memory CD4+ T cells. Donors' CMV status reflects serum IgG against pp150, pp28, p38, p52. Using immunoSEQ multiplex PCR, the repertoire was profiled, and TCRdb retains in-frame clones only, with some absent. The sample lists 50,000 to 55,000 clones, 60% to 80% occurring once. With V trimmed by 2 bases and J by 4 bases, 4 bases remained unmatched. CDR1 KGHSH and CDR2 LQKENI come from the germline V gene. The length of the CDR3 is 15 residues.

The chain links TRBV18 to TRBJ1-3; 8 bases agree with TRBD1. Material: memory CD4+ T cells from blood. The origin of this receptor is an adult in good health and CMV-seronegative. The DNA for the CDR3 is TGTGCCAGCTCACCAGCCAGGGGGCTAGGAAACACCATATATTTT. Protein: CASSPARGLGNTIYF.